Listed below are T cell receptor beta chains from one sample, sequenced in a study of lymphopenia after photon versus proton radiotherapy. The protocol was immunoSEQ multiplex PCR, while the TCRdb copy is restricted to in-frame clones and leaves out a portion. The profile shows roughly 53,000 clones, more than 70% of them singletons. The material was peripheral blood, obtained from a patient treated with photon-based radiotherapy. These receptors all come from a man aged 50-60 years with gastric cancer. Both conserved end residues are part of each CDR3. The D gene is left open where the match is weak. Size is stated for part of the rows, as once, few or many counts, or as a class when the clone is expanded.

J gene: TRBJ2-6
V gene: TRBV30
D gene: TRBD1
clone size: few
CDR3 DNA: TGTGCCTGGAGGGGACAGGCCGGGGCCAACGTCCTGACTTTC
CDR3 protein: CAWRGQAGANVLTF

J gene: TRBJ2-1
V gene: TRBV6-6
D gene: .
clone size: .
CDR3 DNA: TGTGCCAGCAGTCCCGGGACAAGTTCCTACAATGAGCAGTTCTTC
CDR3 protein: CASSPGTSSYNEQFF

J gene: TRBJ2-1
V gene: TRBV7-7
D gene: TRBD2
clone size: .
CDR3 DNA: TGTGCCAGCAGCTTAGGCGGGAGTGCCTACAATGAGCAGTTCTTC
CDR3 protein: CASSLGGSAYNEQFF

J gene: TRBJ1-1
V gene: TRBV10-3
D gene: .
clone size: .
CDR3 DNA: TGTGCCATCAGTGAAAGGGGGAACACTGAAGCTTTCTTT
CDR3 protein: CAISERGNTEAFF

J gene: TRBJ1-1
V gene: TRBV5-4
D gene: .
clone size: .
CDR3 DNA: TGTGCCAGCAGCCTGGGATTCTCGGGAACTGAAGCTTTCTTT
CDR3 protein: CASSLGFSGTEAFF

J gene: TRBJ1-1
V gene: TRBV9
D gene: .
clone size: .
CDR3 DNA: TGTGCCAGCAGCTTCATGACGGCCGTTAACACTGAAGCTTTCTTT
CDR3 protein: CASSFMTAVNTEAFF

J gene: TRBJ2-3
V gene: TRBV2
D gene: .
clone size: .
CDR3 DNA: TGTGCCAGCAGTGTGGGCCTCACAGATACGCAGTATTTT
CDR3 protein: CASSVGLTDTQYF

J gene: TRBJ1-4
V gene: TRBV6-1
D gene: .
clone size: .
CDR3 DNA: TGTGCCAGCAGCGAGAGGTATCGAGTTGAAAAACTGTTTTTT
CDR3 protein: CASSERYRVEKLFF

J gene: TRBJ2-7
V gene: TRBV7-3
D gene: TRBD2
clone size: .
CDR3 DNA: TGTGCCAGCAGCTCCCCCCGTGATAGCGGGAGGGTGCGATCCTACGAGCAGTACTTC
CDR3 protein: CASSSPRDSGRVRSYEQYF

J gene: TRBJ1-2
V gene: TRBV4-2
D gene: .
clone size: .
CDR3 DNA: TGTGCCAGCAGCCAAGCCGTGGCGGTAATCTTTGGCTACACCTTC
CDR3 protein: CASSQAVAVIFGYTF

J gene: TRBJ1-1
V gene: TRBV6-5
D gene: TRBD1
clone size: .
CDR3 DNA: TGTGCCAGCACCAACCTCGTCTCAGGGGGCACTGAAGCTTTCTTT
CDR3 protein: CASTNLVSGGTEAFF

J gene: TRBJ2-1
V gene: TRBV7-3
D gene: TRBD2
clone size: .
CDR3 DNA: TGTGCCAGCAGCGGACTAGCGGGGGGCACATACAATGAGCAGTTCTTC
CDR3 protein: CASSGLAGGTYNEQFF

J gene: TRBJ1-1
V gene: TRBV29-1
D gene: TRBD1
clone size: .
CDR3 DNA: TGCAGCGGGGGACAGGGGCTCTTGAACACTGAAGCTTTCTTT
CDR3 protein: CSGGQGLLNTEAFF

J gene: TRBJ1-2
V gene: TRBV7-2
D gene: TRBD1
clone size: .
CDR3 DNA: TGTGCCAGCAGCTTAGGAGGGGGCGATGGCTACACCTTC
CDR3 protein: CASSLGGGDGYTF

J gene: TRBJ1-2
V gene: TRBV19
D gene: .
clone size: .
CDR3 DNA: TGTGCCAGTAGTCCCCCACAGGGCCAGCGCTATGGCTACACCTTC
CDR3 protein: CASSPPQGQRYGYTF

J gene: TRBJ1-1
V gene: TRBV4-1
D gene: .
clone size: medium-sized
CDR3 DNA: TGCGCCAGCAGCCAAGGTACAGACATGAACACTGAAGCTTTCTTT
CDR3 protein: CASSQGTDMNTEAFF

J gene: TRBJ2-7
V gene: TRBV19
D gene: TRBD2
clone size: .
CDR3 DNA: TGTGCCAGTAGTATAGGGAGCGGGGTTTCCTACGAGCAGTACTTC
CDR3 protein: CASSIGSGVSYEQYF

J gene: TRBJ1-5
V gene: TRBV19
D gene: TRBD1
clone size: .
CDR3 DNA: TGTGCCAGTAGTATGCGGGCAGGGGGTCAGCCCCAGCATTTT
CDR3 protein: CASSMRAGGQPQHF

J gene: TRBJ2-1
V gene: TRBV7-9
D gene: TRBD2
clone size: .
CDR3 DNA: TGTGCCAGCAGCCTTACCGGGAGGAGCGGCGGCGTTTCCTACAATGAGCAGTTCTTC
CDR3 protein: CASSLTGRSGGVSYNEQFF

J gene: TRBJ2-5
V gene: TRBV11-2
D gene: .
clone size: .
CDR3 DNA: TGTGCCAGCAGCTTACAAGAGACCCAGTACTTC
CDR3 protein: CASSLQETQYF

J gene: TRBJ2-1
V gene: TRBV7-8
D gene: .
clone size: .
CDR3 DNA: TGTGCCAGCAGCTTAGCGCGAACCTGGGGGGTAGACAATGAGCAGTTCTTC
CDR3 protein: CASSLARTWGVDNEQFF

J gene: TRBJ1-3
V gene: TRBV6-5
D gene: .
clone size: .
CDR3 DNA: TGTGCCAGCAGTCTCGAGTGGGCCTCTGGAAACACCATATATTTT
CDR3 protein: CASSLEWASGNTIYF

J gene: TRBJ1-5
V gene: TRBV2
D gene: .
clone size: .
CDR3 DNA: TGTGCCAGCAGTCGACTCGCTCAGCCCCAGCATTTT
CDR3 protein: CASSRLAQPQHF

J gene: TRBJ1-5
V gene: TRBV6-5
D gene: .
clone size: .
CDR3 DNA: TGTGCCAGCAGCCTCGGAGGGGGGGGCAATCAGCCCCAGCATTTT
CDR3 protein: CASSLGGGGNQPQHF

J gene: TRBJ2-7
V gene: TRBV30
D gene: .
clone size: .
CDR3 DNA: TGTGCCTGGAGTGTACTTGGGACAAAAAGCTCCTACGAGCAGTACTTC
CDR3 protein: CAWSVLGTKSSYEQYF

J gene: TRBJ2-7
V gene: TRBV7-6
D gene: TRBD2
clone size: .
CDR3 DNA: TGTGCCAGCAGCCCGGACATAGCGGGTCGGGAGCAGTACTTC
CDR3 protein: CASSPDIAGREQYF

J gene: TRBJ2-1
V gene: TRBV29-1
D gene: .
clone size: .
CDR3 DNA: TGCAGCGTTGAATTCAGGGCCTCCTACAATGAGCAGTTCTTC
CDR3 protein: CSVEFRASYNEQFF

J gene: TRBJ1-5
V gene: TRBV30
D gene: .
clone size: .
CDR3 DNA: TGTGCCTGGAGTGGGGGTCGTGATCAGCCCCAGCATTTT
CDR3 protein: CAWSGGRDQPQHF

J gene: TRBJ1-3
V gene: TRBV4-2
D gene: TRBD1
clone size: .
CDR3 DNA: TGTGCCAGCAGCTCACAGGGGATCGGCTCTGGAAACACCATATATTTT
CDR3 protein: CASSSQGIGSGNTIYF

J gene: TRBJ1-1
V gene: TRBV27
D gene: TRBD1
clone size: .
CDR3 DNA: TGTGCCAGCAACTCGGGACAGGGGACCACTGAAGCTTTCTTT
CDR3 protein: CASNSGQGTTEAFF

J gene: TRBJ2-4
V gene: TRBV5-1
D gene: .
clone size: .
CDR3 DNA: TGCGCCAGCAGCTTGGAGGGACAATCCAAAAACATTCAGTACTTC
CDR3 protein: CASSLEGQSKNIQYF

J gene: TRBJ1-2
V gene: TRBV14
D gene: .
clone size: few
CDR3 DNA: TGTGCCAGCAGCCAACGAGGTCCTAGTCTCTCCGAGAACTATGGCTACACCTTC
CDR3 protein: CASSQRGPSLSENYGYTF

J gene: TRBJ2-3
V gene: TRBV13
D gene: TRBD2
clone size: .
CDR3 DNA: TGTGCCAGCAGCACCCGGACTAGCGGCACAGATACGCAGTATTTT
CDR3 protein: CASSTRTSGTDTQYF

J gene: TRBJ2-7
V gene: TRBV19
D gene: TRBD2
clone size: .
CDR3 DNA: TGTGCCAGTACCTTTACGGCTAGCGGGAAAGTATTCGAGCAGTACTTC
CDR3 protein: CASTFTASGKVFEQYF

J gene: TRBJ1-1
V gene: TRBV29-1
D gene: TRBD1
clone size: .
CDR3 DNA: TGCAGCGCTAACAAAGGGGGCGAGGGCACTGAAGCTTTCTTT
CDR3 protein: CSANKGGEGTEAFF

J gene: TRBJ1-3
V gene: TRBV19
D gene: .
clone size: .
CDR3 DNA: TGTGCCAGTAGTAATCGGCCAGGCGCCGGGCTGCCTGGAAACACCATATATTTT
CDR3 protein: CASSNRPGAGLPGNTIYF

J gene: TRBJ2-7
V gene: TRBV14
D gene: .
clone size: .
CDR3 DNA: TGTGCCAGCAGCCCCCGTTGGCCGCCATCCCTCTACGAGCAGTACTTC
CDR3 protein: CASSPRWPPSLYEQYF

J gene: TRBJ2-1
V gene: TRBV29-1
D gene: .
clone size: .
CDR3 DNA: TGCAGCGCCCTCTTGGCTGGCAGATCCTACAATGAGCAGTTCTTC
CDR3 protein: CSALLAGRSYNEQFF

J gene: TRBJ2-3
V gene: TRBV4-1
D gene: TRBD2
clone size: .
CDR3 DNA: TGCGCCAGCAGCCAAGAAGGGCTAGCGGGTCTTCTTAGCACAGATACGCAGTATTTT
CDR3 protein: CASSQEGLAGLLSTDTQYF

J gene: TRBJ2-3
V gene: TRBV7-2
D gene: TRBD2
clone size: .
CDR3 DNA: TGTGCCAGCAGCTTAGACGGGAGGGCCATAGATACGCAGTATTTT
CDR3 protein: CASSLDGRAIDTQYF